The 24 T cell receptor beta chains below all came from one sample that was sequenced in a study of response to subunit inactivated influenza vaccine (dated by TCRdb to 2016 to 2018). Library generation was performed with RT-PCR. The reads were generated on an Illumina HiSeq 2500. The raw public data were reprocessed by TCRdb itself: fastp quality trimming at Q25, MiXCR clonotype calling, in-frame beta chains only. Each CDR3 protein appears once, grouped with its most common genes and DNA. This sample lists about 540,000 distinct CDR3 sequences; approximately 22% were detected once. About 2.8% of the sample is taken by the ten largest. This same sample was also part of a study on T cells expressing NK-cell markers. That second report states: The TCR beta cDNA libraries were made using 5'RACE template switching, a step that added both a universal primer site and unique molecular identifiers.

Source: CD4+ T cells sorted from PBMCs, taken about 12 days after vaccination. Receptors were obtained from a man in his fifties who received an inactivated influenza vaccine. Donor details come from another sample of the same person, matched by shared clones.

This chain connects TRBV28 to TRBJ2-1; D uncertain. The germline V and J ends were trimmed by 3 bases and 9 bases, with 12 bases remaining between them. Germline V gene data show CDR1 as MDHEN and CDR2 as SYDVKM. This CDR3 comprises 13 residues. CDR3 protein: CASSLNGAGEQFF. The CDR3 DNA reads as TGTGCCAGCAGTTTGAACGGCGCTGGTGAGCAGTTCTTC.

CDR3 DNA: TGCAGTGCTATTTTGGGGGCGGGGAGAAAGGAGCAGTTCTTC. It specifies CSAILGAGRKEQFF. The V and J genes are TRBV20-1 and TRBJ2-1; TRBD1 or TRBD2 may be the D gene (6 bases each). CDR3 size: 14 residues. Per the germline V gene, CDR1 is DFQATT and CDR2 is SNEGSKA (reference sequence). V lost 4 bases to trimming and J lost 10 bases, with 20 bases between them.

This clonotype was observed a handful of times. This chain joins TRBV12-3 or TRBV12-4 and TRBJ2-7; D might be TRBD1 (6 bases). The length of the CDR3 is 15 residues. The V end was cut by 0 bases, the J end by 2 bases, with 11 bases between. The DNA for the CDR3 is TGTGCCAGCAGTTTAGCTGGGACACCTCCCTACGAGCAGTACTTC. Amino acids: CASSLAGTPPYEQYF.

This clonotype was recorded a few times. This rearrangement joins TRBV20-1 to TRBJ2-7; 11 bases match TRBD1. Germline lookup yields CDR1 DFQATT and CDR2 SNEGSKA (reference sequence). This CDR3 comprises 16 residues. Trimming at V came to 1 base and at J to 3 bases, leaving 8 bases not matched to a gene. CDR3: CSARVGGTGGGYEQYF. CDR3 DNA sequence: TGCAGTGCTAGAGTTGGAGGGACAGGGGGAGGCTACGAGCAGTACTTC.

This clonotype was recorded only once. The chain uses TRBV19 and TRBJ2-1, with D perhaps matching TRBD2 (6 bases). Germline CDR1 LNHDA, CDR2 SQIVND (reference sequence). The CDR3 has 17 amino acids. V was cut by 1 base and J by 2 bases, with 15 bases left in between. The chain's CDR3 is CASSIVGRGGTYNEQFF. CDR3 sequence (DNA): TGTGCCAGTAGTATAGTGGGACGAGGCGGGACCTACAATGAGCAGTTCTTC.

This clonotype has a handful of counts. The chain is built from TRBV20-1 and TRBJ2-5; tentatively, D is TRBD1 (5 bases). Trimming took off 0 bases at V and 6 bases at J, with 14 bases between the two ends. The CDR3 runs to 14 residues. The germline V gene has CDR1 DFQATT and CDR2 SNEGSKA (reference sequence). In nucleotides, the CDR3 is TGCAGTGCTAGAGATCCCGGCAGGGTGCAGACCCAGTACTTC. This translates into CSARDPGRVQTQYF.

The rearrangement joins TRBV20-1 to TRBJ2-1, with 7 positions matching TRBD2. The junction had 16 bases not matched to a gene; V was cut back by 0 bases and J by 5 bases. CDR3 size: 18 residues. The V gene's germline CDR1 is DFQATT and CDR2 SNEGSKA (reference sequence). The CDR3 DNA reads TGCAGTGCTAGAGATGCCCAGCGGGAATACCGGATCCACAATGAGCAGTTCTTC. Encoded protein: CSARDAQREYRIHNEQFF.

This clonotype was picked up many times. This chain connects TRBV5-1 to TRBJ2-5; 7 bases align to TRBD1. The CDR3 is 15 residues long. Germline V gives CDR1 SGHRS, CDR2 YFSETQ. Unmatched junction bases numbered 8, after V lost 3 bases and J lost 3 bases. The CDR3 is CASSSTGEGEETQYF. In DNA, the CDR3 is TGCGCCAGCAGCTCCACAGGGGAAGGGGAAGAGACCCAGTACTTC.

The rearrangement joins TRBV18 to TRBJ2-7; D call uncertain. Between the trimmed V and J ends, which lost 3 bases and 6 bases, there was a span of 9 bases. The CDR3 loop spans 12 amino acids. The germline CDR1 and CDR2 sequences are KGHSH and LQKENI. The CDR3, as DNA: TGTGCCAGCTCACCCGGCCTCACCGAGCAGTACTTC. The encoded protein is CASSPGLTEQYF.

The J gene is TRBJ1-1, the V gene TRBV6-1; no reliable D call. The CDR3 has 10 residues. CDR1 is MNHNS and CDR2 is SASEGT in the germline V gene. CDR3 sequence (DNA): TGTCGCGTGCGGAACACTGAAGCTTTCTTT. Its protein is CRVRNTEAFF.

This clonotype turned up a few times. The chain is built from TRBV20-1 and TRBJ2-5; 8 positions match TRBD2. Germline loops: CDR1 DFQATT, CDR2 SNEGSKA (reference sequence). The CDR3 covers 14 residues. The J segment lost 5 bases and the V segment lost 3 bases, leaving 8 bases of the junction unmatched. The CDR3 sequence: CSASNQRELETQYF. The CDR3 bases are TGCAGTGCTAGCAACCAGCGGGAGTTGGAGACCCAGTACTTC.

The CDR3 spells CASSRGRGRPDTQYF. The CDR3 coding sequence is TGTGCCAGCAGCCGGGGGAGGGGGCGTCCAGATACGCAGTATTTT. The rearrangement uses TRBV7-9 and TRBJ2-3; D could derive from TRBD1 or TRBD2 (7 bases each). The CDR3 has 15 amino acids. With 5 bases removed from V and 4 bases from J, the gap between germline ends came to 16 bases. Looked up from germline, CDR1 is SEHNR and CDR2 is FQNEAQ (reference sequence).

The gene calls are TRBV6-2 or TRBV6-3 and TRBJ2-7; D gene ambiguous. The CDR3 spans 14 residues. CDR1 is MNHEY and CDR2 is SVGEGT in the germline V gene. V was shortened by 10 bases and J by 1 base, with 17 bases between the two germline ends. The CDR3 protein is CATARIGISYEQYF. The CDR3 nucleotides are TGTGCCACCGCGCGGATAGGGATTTCCTACGAGCAGTACTTC.

This clonotype has more than one count but fewer than ten. This rearrangement joins TRBV25-1 to TRBJ2-3; no firm D call. CDR1 is MGHDK, CDR2 SYGVNS, per germline. The CDR3 totals 14 residues. Trimming took 1 base from V and 2 from J, leaving 7 bases between them. In DNA, the CDR3 is TGTGCCAGCAGTGAATTTGTCCTCACAGATACGCAGTATTTT. The encoded protein is CASSEFVLTDTQYF.

The sample holds a few counts of this clonotype. The V call is TRBV10-3, the J call TRBJ2-2, with D perhaps given as TRBD1 or TRBD2 (5 bases each). Trimming cost V 4 bases and J 3 bases, with 9 bases left between them. The CDR3 extends over 14 amino acids. Germline CDR1 is ENHRY and CDR2 is SYGVKD. CDR3 region: CAISGGTHTGELFF. The CDR3 region has the DNA TGTGCCATCAGTGGGGGGACCCACACCGGGGAGCTGTTTTTT.

This clonotype has more than one count but fewer than ten. This chain links TRBV20-1 with TRBJ2-2; D ambiguous. The V end lost 3 bases, the J end lost 0 bases, and 11 bases lay between the germline ends. Looked up from germline, CDR1 is DFQATT and CDR2 is SNEGSKA (reference sequence). The CDR3 runs to 15 residues. The CDR3 DNA is TGCAGTGCTAGGGTTTCTGGGACGAACACCGGGGAGCTGTTTTTT. Its translation: CSARVSGTNTGELFF.

The CDR3 DNA follows: TGTGCCAGCAGCGAGGCTAGCGGGGGAGATACGCAGTATTTT. Protein: CASSEASGGDTQYF. This chain links TRBV7-2 with TRBJ2-3; TRBD2 matches at 10 bases. CDR3 length equals 14 residues. Per the germline V gene, CDR1 is SGHTA and CDR2 is FQGNSA. Trimming cost V 5 bases and J 5 bases; bases outside gene matches: 4.

This clonotype was counted only a few times. The chain is built from TRBV5-1 and TRBJ2-2, with D unclear. The germline CDR1 and CDR2 sequences are SGHRS and YFSETQ. The length of the CDR3 is 16 residues. V shed 0 bases and J shed 5 bases, with 14 bases lying between them. CDR3 bases: TGCGCCAGCAGCTTGGGGGCTTCTGATTGGACCGGGGAGCTGTTTTTT. Amino acids: CASSLGASDWTGELFF.

This clonotype was counted between two and nine times. The gene calls are TRBV3-1 and TRBJ2-7; TRBD2 matches 8 bases. The CDR3 extends over 17 amino acids. Looked up from germline, CDR1 is LGHDT and CDR2 is YNNKEL (reference sequence). The J segment lost 0 bases and the V segment lost 2 bases, leaving 9 bases of the junction unmatched. The CDR3 sequence is CASSQRSGGTGSYEQYF. In DNA form, the CDR3 reads TGTGCCAGCAGCCAACGGTCGGGGGGGACGGGCTCCTACGAGCAGTACTTC.

This clonotype was recorded many times. The chain carries TRBV7-2 and TRBJ2-1; D may be TRBD1 (5 bases). V was cut by 5 bases and J by 7 bases, with 12 bases left in between. The CDR3 totals 13 residues. Looked up from germline, CDR1 is SGHTA and CDR2 is FQGNSA. Written as DNA, the CDR3 is TGTGCCAGCAGCCCCTGGGGCGTGAATGAGCAGTTCTTC. This gives the protein CASSPWGVNEQFF. The entire variable domain, with the rest obtained from reference TRBV7-2 and TRBJ2-1, is as follows: GAGVSQSPSNKVTEKGKDVELRCDPISGHTALYWYRQSLGQGLEFLIYFQGNSAPDKSGLPSDRFSAERTGGSVSTLTIQRTQQEDSAVYLCASSPWGVNEQFFGPGTRLTVL.

This clonotype was counted a few times. The gene calls are TRBV28 and TRBJ2-2, with no clear D. In germline, CDR1 is MDHEN, CDR2 SYDVKM. V was pared by 6 bases and J by 5 bases, with 16 bases between. This CDR3 spans 15 amino acids. The CDR3 nucleotides are TGTGCCAGCAGACGCCTTGGGGTGTTGACCGGGGAGCTGTTTTTT. This codes for CASRRLGVLTGELFF.

The CDR3 loop reads CSASWGLAGGDTQYF. The CDR3 nucleotides read TGCAGTGCTAGTTGGGGACTAGCGGGAGGGGATACGCAGTATTTT. The chain couples TRBV20-1 to TRBJ2-3; TRBD2 aligns across 16 bases. After removal of 3 bases from V and 6 bases from J, the junction contained 3 bases not matched to a gene. The CDR3 loop spans 15 amino acids. The V gene's germline CDR1 is DFQATT and CDR2 SNEGSKA (reference sequence).

The chain is built from TRBV10-1 and TRBJ2-3; 7 positions match TRBD2. CDR1 and CDR2 from the germline V gene are WNHNN and SYGVQD (reference sequence). The J segment lost 4 bases and the V segment lost 2 bases, leaving 12 bases of the junction unmatched. CDR3 length equals 17 residues. The CDR3 region is CASSEPKRGFGADTQYF. The CDR3 DNA reads TGCGCCAGCAGTGAGCCTAAGCGGGGCTTTGGCGCAGATACGCAGTATTTT.

This clonotype was detected only a few times. The chain couples TRBV7-3 to TRBJ2-5, with unresolved D. V lost 2 bases, J lost 3 bases, and 7 bases lay in between. Germline CDR1 and CDR2: SGHTA and FQGTGA. The CDR3 spans 13 residues. CDR3 DNA: TGTGCCAGCAGCTTACAGGTTAAAGAGACCCAGTACTTC. This sequence encodes CASSLQVKETQYF.